The next 10 T cell receptor beta chains were all read from a single sample in a study of T cell changes during pregnancy in multiple sclerosis (dated by TCRdb to 2018 to 2020). Library generation was performed with the immunoSEQ multiplex PCR assay. TCRdb took over this immuneACCESS table, retaining in-frame rearrangements with V and J assigned. Such tables are incomplete; in checked studies, under half of the missing clones stem from an unresolved V gene, and the remainder is unexplained. The sample yields roughly 38,000 clones; roughly 89% were counted once. Around 0.7% of the sample is in the top ten clones. This specimen consisted of CD4+ T cells from peripheral blood mononuclear cells, obtained in the second trimester of pregnancy. The receptors stem from a female donor in good health, enrolled as a control in a pregnancy study.

The J gene is TRBJ1-1, the V gene TRBV6-6, with D hard to call. V lost 0 bases, J lost 1 base, and 9 bases lay in between. The CDR3 is 15 residues long. From germline, CDR1 is MNHNY and CDR2 SVGAGI (reference sequence). This chain's CDR3 is CASSYSNRPNTEAFF. In DNA form, the CDR3 reads TGTGCCAGCAGTTACTCGAACAGACCGAACACTGAAGCTTTCTTT.

The V and J genes are TRBV19 and TRBJ1-4; the D gene is possibly TRBD1 (6 bases). Trimming cost V 8 bases and J 4 bases, with 11 bases left between them. The CDR3 has 13 amino acids. Germline CDR1 LNHDA, CDR2 SQIVND (reference sequence). This chain's CDR3 is CASAGGFNEKLFF. The CDR3 DNA is TGTGCCAGTGCTGGGGGCTTTAATGAAAAACTGTTTTTT. The variable domain in full, completed from reference TRBV19 and TRBJ1-4, reads DGGITQSPKYLFRKEGQNVTLSCEQNLNHDAMYWYRQDPGQGLRLIYYSQIVNDFQKGDIAEGYSVSREKKESFPLTVTSAQKNPTAFYLCASAGGFNEKLFFGSGTQLSVL.

The chain has TRBV5-1 and TRBJ2-3; TRBD1 matches at 8 bases. CDR1 and CDR2 from the germline V gene are SGHRS and YFSETQ. The ends lost 0 bases at V and 5 bases at J; junction bases unmatched: 11. The CDR3 contains 17 residues. Here the CDR3 DNA reads TGCGCCAGCAGCTTGGAGGGACGGCAGGGGGCCAAAGATACGCAGTATTTT. Residues: CASSLEGRQGAKDTQYF.

The CDR3 DNA sequence: TGTGCCAGCTCACCTGCGACAGGGACCGTCTCTGGAAACACCATATATTTT. This codes for CASSPATGTVSGNTIYF. The chain links TRBV18 to TRBJ1-3, with 7 positions matching TRBD1. V trimming: 3 bases; J trimming: 0 bases; junction bases outside the gene matches: 8. CDR3 length: 17 amino acids. Germline CDR1 reads KGHSH; CDR2 reads LQKENI.

This chain links TRBV19 with TRBJ2-5, with a tentative D call TRBD1 (6 bases). This CDR3 is built from 15 residues. Germline CDR1 is LNHDA and CDR2 is SQIVND (reference sequence). V shed 5 bases and J shed 5 bases, with 18 bases lying between them. The CDR3, as DNA: TGTGCCAGTAGTCTCAGGGGCAGGGGCCTTGAGACCCAGTACTTC. This codes for CASSLRGRGLETQYF.

The chain has TRBV7-3 and TRBJ2-1, with 7 bases that match TRBD1. The CDR3 is 14 amino acids. J lost 6 bases, V lost 5 bases, and 7 bases had no gene match. Germline V gene lookup returns CDR1 SGHTA and CDR2 FQGTGA. CDR3 amino acids: CASSPMSGGNEQFF. CDR3 nucleotide sequence: TGTGCCAGCAGCCCCATGTCAGGGGGCAATGAGCAGTTCTTC. Looking up the rest from reference TRBV7-3 and TRBJ2-1 gives the full variable domain: GAGVSQTPSNKVTEKGKYVELRCDPISGHTALYWYRQSLGQGPEFLIYFQGTGAADDSGLPNDRFFAVRPEGSVSTLKIQRTERGDSAVYLCASSPMSGGNEQFFGPGTRLTVL.

The V and J genes are TRBV7-8 and TRBJ1-1; 9 positions match TRBD1. The CDR3 sequence is 17 residues long. Trimming took 2 bases from V and 4 from J; bases not matched to a gene: 11. The germline CDR1 and CDR2 sequences are SGHVS and FQNEAQ. For the CDR3, the DNA is TGTGCCAGCAGCTTACCTCTTGGACAGGGGACTGGCACTGAAGCTTTCTTT. Translated: CASSLPLGQGTGTEAFF.

V and J are TRBV11-2 and TRBJ1-2, with D perhaps matching TRBD1 (5 bases). V shed 5 bases and J shed 1 base, with 8 bases lying between them. This CDR3 spans 13 amino acids. Per germline, CDR1 SGHAT and CDR2 FQNNGV. The CDR3 reads CASSPDSNYGYTF. CDR3 nucleotide sequence: TGTGCCAGCAGCCCCGACAGTAACTATGGCTACACCTTC.

CDR3 DNA: TGTGCCAGTAGTACATCCGGGACAGGGGCCGAGCAGTACTTC. Its translation is CASSTSGTGAEQYF. V gene TRBV19 combines with J gene TRBJ2-7; 10 positions agree with TRBD1. The CDR3 runs to 14 residues. Per the germline V gene, CDR1 is LNHDA and CDR2 is SQIVND (reference sequence). Unmatched junction bases numbered 6, after V lost 4 bases and J lost 6 bases.

The chain uses TRBV27 and TRBJ1-5; 7 nucleotides agree with TRBD1. The germline V gene has CDR1 MNHEY and CDR2 SMNVEV (reference sequence). V gave up 5 bases and J gave up 3 bases; unmatched junction bases: 4. This CDR3 region has 14 residues. CDR3 in DNA: TGTGCCAGCAGTCCGACAGGGTCCAATCAGCCCCAGCATTTT. Amino acid sequence: CASSPTGSNQPQHF.